One and the same sample provided the 4 T cell receptor beta chains below, sequenced in a study of vaccination effects on CD4 cells after COVID-19. Some clones are missing from TCRdb's copy, which holds only in-frame ones; the method was immunoSEQ multiplex PCR. The sample contains more than 40,000 clones, roughly 76% of which appear only once. On day 10 of culture, CD4+ T cells were separated out. The antigens for these receptors are not known. Source: CD4+ T cells from PBMCs cultured without peptide, taken before COVID-19 vaccination. The receptors were sampled from a human donor who had a prior SARS-CoV-2 infection.

This clone was seen more than once but under ten times. This sequence joins TRBV6-2 or TRBV6-3 and TRBJ1-6, with no clear D. This CDR3 contains 16 residues. Deletions cut 5 bases from V and 10 bases from J, with 21 bases between. The germline CDR1 and CDR2 sequences are MNHEY and SVGEGT. The CDR3 reads CASSQPLRTAGSPLHF. The CDR3 DNA reads TGTGCCAGCAGTCAACCTCTCCGGACCGCGGGCTCACCCCTCCACTTT.

The chain joins TRBV4-3 to TRBJ2-2; 9 bases agree with TRBD2. Germline V gene sequence: CDR1 LGHNA, CDR2 YSLEER. The CDR3 covers 17 residues. J lost 3 bases, V lost 1 base, and 6 bases had no gene match. DNA of the CDR3: TGCGCCAGCAGCCAAGGGAGACTAGCGGAGCACACCGGGGAGCTGTTTTTT. Translating gives CASSQGRLAEHTGELFF.

The chain is built from TRBV9 and TRBJ2-3, with 10 bases lining up with TRBD2. CDR3 length: 17 amino acids. With 4 bases clipped from V and 5 bases from J, the junction kept 13 bases outside the gene matches. Germline CDR1 reads SGDLS; CDR2 reads YYNGEE. CDR3 amino acids: CASSPRSSGGAGDTQYF. CDR3 sequence (DNA): TGTGCCAGCAGCCCCAGAAGCAGCGGGGGGGCCGGAGATACGCAGTATTTT.

The V gene is TRBV19, the J gene TRBJ1-2, with D unresolved. The CDR3 is 14 amino acids. In germline, CDR1 is LNHDA, CDR2 SQIVND (reference sequence). Between the trimmed V and J ends, which lost 5 bases and 1 base, there was a span of 11 bases. For the CDR3, the DNA is TGTGCCAGTAGTCGGTTCGAGGATAACTATGGCTACACCTTC. Protein product: CASSRFEDNYGYTF. The full variable domain, in which reference TRBV19 and TRBJ1-2 provide the parts outside the CDR3, is DGGITQSPKYLFRKEGQNVTLSCEQNLNHDAMYWYRQDPGQGLRLIYYSQIVNDFQKGDIAEGYSVSREKKESFPLTVTSAQKNPTAFYLCASSRFEDNYGYTFGSGTRLTVV.